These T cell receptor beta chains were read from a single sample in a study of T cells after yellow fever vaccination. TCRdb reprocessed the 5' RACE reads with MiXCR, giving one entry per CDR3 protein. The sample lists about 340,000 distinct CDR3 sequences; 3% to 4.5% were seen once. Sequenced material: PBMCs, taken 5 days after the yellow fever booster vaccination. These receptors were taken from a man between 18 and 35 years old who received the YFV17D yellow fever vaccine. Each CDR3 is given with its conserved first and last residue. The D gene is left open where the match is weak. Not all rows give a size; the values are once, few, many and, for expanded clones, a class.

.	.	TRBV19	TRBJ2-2	CASSSGGRASGELFF	TGTGCCAGTAGCAGCGGTGGCAGGGCGTCCGGGGAGCTGTTTTTT
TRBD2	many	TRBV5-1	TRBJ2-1	CASSPRRTSGDNEQFF	TGCGCCAGCAGCCCGCGCCGGACTAGCGGCGACAATGAGCAGTTCTTC
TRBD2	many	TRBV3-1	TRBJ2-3	CASSYQRGGVDTQYF	TGTGCCAGCAGCTACCAGCGGGGGGGTGTAGATACGCAGTATTTT
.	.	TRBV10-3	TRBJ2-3	CAISESGTDTQYF	TGTGCCATCAGTGAGTCGGGTACAGATACGCAGTATTTT
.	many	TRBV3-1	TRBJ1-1	CASSPPRVVRPNTEAFF	TGTGCCAGCAGCCCCCCGAGGGTTGTGAGGCCTAACACTGAAGCTTTCTTT
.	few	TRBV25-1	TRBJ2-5	CASSGWETQYF	TGTGCCAGCAGTGGCTGGGAGACCCAGTACTTC
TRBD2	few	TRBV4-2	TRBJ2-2	CASSPDGGIGELFF	TGTGCCAGCAGCCCCGACGGGGGGATCGGGGAGCTGTTTTTT
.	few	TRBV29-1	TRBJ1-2	CSEDSGYGYTF	TGCAGCGAGGACAGCGGCTATGGCTACACCTTC
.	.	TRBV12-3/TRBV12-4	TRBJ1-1	CASSSRGGPHSNTEAFF	TGTGCCAGCAGTTCGCGGGGAGGGCCTCATTCGAACACTGAAGCTTTCTTT
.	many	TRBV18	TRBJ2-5	CASSPRGQETQYF	TGTGCCAGCTCACCACGGGGCCAAGAGACCCAGTACTTC
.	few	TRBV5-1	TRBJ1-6	CASSLVGTQYNSPLHF	TGCGCCAGCAGCTTGGTGGGGACACAATATAATTCACCCCTCCACTTT
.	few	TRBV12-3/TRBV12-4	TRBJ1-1	CASSLARIRGTEAFF	TGTGCCAGCAGTTTAGCGAGGATTCGGGGGACTGAAGCTTTCTTT
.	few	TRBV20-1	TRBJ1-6	CSGESSYNSPLHF	TGCAGTGGCGAGTCTTCCTATAATTCACCCCTCCACTTT
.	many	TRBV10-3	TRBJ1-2	CAISDTFYGYTF	TGTGCCATCAGTGACACGTTTTATGGCTACACCTTC
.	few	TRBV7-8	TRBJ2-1	CASSFTGMTYNEQFF	TGTGCCAGCAGCTTTACAGGGATGACCTACAATGAGCAGTTCTTC
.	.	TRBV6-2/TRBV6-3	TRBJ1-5	CASRRPFGGNQPQHF	TGTGCCAGCAGGCGACCCTTTGGAGGGAATCAGCCCCAGCATTTT
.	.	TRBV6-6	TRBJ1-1	CASSYSTHFTEAFF	TGTGCCAGCAGTTACTCGACGCATTTCACTGAAGCTTTCTTT
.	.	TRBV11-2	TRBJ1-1	CASSPWAFF	TGTGCCAGCAGCCCATGGGCTTTCTTT
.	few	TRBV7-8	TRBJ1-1	CASTSLHPSENTEAFF	TGTGCCAGCACCTCCTTGCACCCTTCGGAGAACACTGAAGCTTTCTTT
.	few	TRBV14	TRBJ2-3	CASSPDWGTQYF	TGTGCCAGCAGCCCGGACTGGGGGACGCAGTATTTT
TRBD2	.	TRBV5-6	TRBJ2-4	CASSPGLAGGSIQYF	TGTGCCAGCAGTCCAGGACTAGCGGGGGGGAGCATTCAGTACTTC
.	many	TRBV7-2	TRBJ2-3	CASSFIVSTDTQYF	TGTGCCAGCAGCTTCATTGTCAGCACAGATACGCAGTATTTT
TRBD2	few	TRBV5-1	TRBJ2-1	CASSFRAGVDNEQFF	TGCGCCAGCAGCTTCCGCGCGGGGGTCGACAATGAGCAGTTCTTC
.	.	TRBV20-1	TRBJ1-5	CSAPPRASYSNQPQHF	TGCAGTGCTCCCCCCCGGGCCTCTTATAGCAATCAGCCCCAGCATTTT
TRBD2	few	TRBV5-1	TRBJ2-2	CASSGGLAGRAGELFF	TGCGCCAGCAGCGGGGGACTAGCTGGGAGAGCCGGGGAGCTGTTTTTT
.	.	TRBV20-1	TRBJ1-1	CSASPPQGGRTEAFF	TGCAGTGCTAGCCCACCCCAGGGTGGGAGGACTGAAGCTTTCTTT
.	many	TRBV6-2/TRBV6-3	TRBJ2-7	CASSYSRGAEQYF	TGTGCCAGCAGTTACTCGAGAGGGGCCGAGCAGTACTTC
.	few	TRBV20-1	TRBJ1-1	CSARAPNTEAFF	TGCAGTGCTAGAGCCCCGAACACTGAAGCTTTCTTT
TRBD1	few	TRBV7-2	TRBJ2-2	CASSWPRDRANTGELFF	TGTGCCAGCAGCTGGCCCCGGGACAGGGCGAACACCGGGGAGCTGTTTTTT
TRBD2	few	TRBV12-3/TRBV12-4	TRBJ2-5	CASSLLVTSGVQETQYF	TGTGCCAGCAGTTTATTGGTAACTAGCGGGGTACAAGAGACCCAGTACTTC
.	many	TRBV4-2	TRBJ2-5	CASSHPRRIGETQYF	TGTGCCAGCAGCCACCCACGGAGGATTGGGGAGACCCAGTACTTC
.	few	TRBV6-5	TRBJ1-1	CASSRGAEAFF	TGTGCCAGCAGTCGCGGCGCTGAAGCTTTCTTT
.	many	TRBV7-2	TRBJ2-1	CASGANEQFF	TGTGCCAGCGGAGCCAATGAGCAGTTCTTC
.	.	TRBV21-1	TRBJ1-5	CASSPRARGNQPQHF	TGTGCCAGCAGCCCAAGGGCCAGAGGTAATCAGCCCCAGCATTTT
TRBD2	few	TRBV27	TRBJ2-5	CASSLLAGEGETQYF	TGTGCCAGCAGCCTACTAGCGGGGGAGGGAGAGACCCAGTACTTC
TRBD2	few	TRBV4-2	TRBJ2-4	CASSQASGDVGNIQYF	TGTGCCAGCAGCCAAGCTAGCGGGGACGTGGGGAACATTCAGTACTTC
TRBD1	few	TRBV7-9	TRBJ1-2	CASSADRGGYTF	TGTGCCAGCAGCGCGGACAGGGGTGGCTACACCTTC
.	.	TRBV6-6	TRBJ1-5	CASSYSLEYSNQPQHF	TGTGCCAGCAGTTACTCGTTGGAGTATAGCAATCAGCCCCAGCATTTT
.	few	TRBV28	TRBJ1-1	CASGIHTLTRVGNTEAFF	TGTGCCAGCGGTATCCATACCCTGACCCGGGTCGGGAACACTGAAGCTTTCTTT
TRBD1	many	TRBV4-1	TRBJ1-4	CASSQDVDRELKKLFF	TGCGCCAGCAGCCAAGATGTTGACAGGGAATTGAAAAAACTGTTTTTT
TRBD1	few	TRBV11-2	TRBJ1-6	CASSPTRQGNSPLHF	TGTGCCAGCAGCCCTACGCGACAGGGAAATTCACCCCTCCACTTT
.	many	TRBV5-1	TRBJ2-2	CASSYLQAGELFF	TGCGCCAGCAGCTACTTGCAGGCGGGGGAGCTGTTTTTT
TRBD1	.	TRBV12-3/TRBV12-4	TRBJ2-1	CASAMGQGFHEQFF	TGTGCCAGTGCTATGGGACAGGGGTTTCATGAGCAGTTCTTC
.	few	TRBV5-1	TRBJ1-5	CASSFARVPDRDSNQPQHF	TGCGCCAGCAGCTTTGCGAGGGTACCGGACCGTGATAGCAATCAGCCCCAGCATTTT
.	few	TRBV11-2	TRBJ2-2	CASSYGFVTGELFF	TGTGCCAGCAGTTACGGGTTCGTCACCGGGGAGCTGTTTTTT
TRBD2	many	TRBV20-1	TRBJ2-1	CSVRTSPSSYNEQFF	TGCAGTGTCAGGACTAGCCCGAGCTCCTACAATGAGCAGTTCTTC
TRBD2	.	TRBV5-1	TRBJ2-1	CASSLDPSGAYNEQFF	TGCGCCAGCAGCTTGGACCCTAGCGGGGCCTACAATGAGCAGTTCTTC